The T cell receptor beta chain described here comes from a study of T-cell reconstitution after alpha-beta-depleted transplantation in children. There are a few counts of this clonotype. Using unique molecular identifiers, the investigators prepared the TCRbeta library. Using its own MiXCR run on the PCR reads, TCRdb lists one record per CDR3 protein. This table holds about 610,000 distinct CDR3 sequences, over 9.5% found once. Trimming left V 5 bases short and J 6 bases short, with 20 bases between. This CDR3 is built from 15 residues. CDR1 SGHTA and CDR2 FQGNSA come from the germline V gene. The chain carries TRBV7-2 and TRBJ2-7; perhaps D is TRBD1 or TRBD2 (6 bases each). This sequence originates from a human donor who donated a stem cell graft to a child with acute myeloid leukemia. The specimen was PBMCs from the stem cell graft donor, collected from the stem cell graft. The CDR3 sequence: CASSPRGRGAFEQYF. As DNA, the CDR3 is TGTGCCAGCAGCCCCCGCGGTAGGGGGGCCTTCGAGCAGTACTTC.